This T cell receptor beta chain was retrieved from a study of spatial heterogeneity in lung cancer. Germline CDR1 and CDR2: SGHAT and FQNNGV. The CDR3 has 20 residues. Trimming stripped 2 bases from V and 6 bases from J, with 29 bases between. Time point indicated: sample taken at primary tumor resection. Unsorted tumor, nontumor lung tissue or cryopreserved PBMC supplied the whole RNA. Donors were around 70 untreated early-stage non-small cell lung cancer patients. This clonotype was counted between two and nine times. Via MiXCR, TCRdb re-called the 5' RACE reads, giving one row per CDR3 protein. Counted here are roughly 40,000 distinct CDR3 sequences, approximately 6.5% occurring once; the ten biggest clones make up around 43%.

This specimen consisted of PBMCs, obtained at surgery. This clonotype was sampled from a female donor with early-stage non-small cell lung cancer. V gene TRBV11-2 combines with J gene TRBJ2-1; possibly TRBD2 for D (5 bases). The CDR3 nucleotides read TGTGCCAGCAGCTTACCGCTTGAACTATCAAGACTGGGAGTGCGCAATGAGCAGTTCTTC. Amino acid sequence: CASSLPLELSRLGVRNEQFF.